This TCR beta chain was recovered during a study of blood T cell repertoires in COVID-19. Study as a whole: Samples representing acute and convalescent COVID-19 were sourced from the United States, Italy and Spain. T cells, B-cell-depleted T cells, or PBMCs provided the cDNA or gDNA that served as material.

The table came from immunoSEQ multiplex PCR; TCRdb's copy has only in-frame clones and leaves some out. The data hold 200,000 or so clones, with about 87% observed a single time. The V and J ends lost 4 bases and 4 bases respectively, with 12 bases between them. The germline gives CDR1 SGHDN, CDR2 FVKESK. The CDR3 is 14 residues long. The TCR originated in a woman aged 25-40 years who had recovered from COVID-19. Sequences were obtained from PBMCs or T cells enriched from blood (not recorded which). The chain has TRBV14 and TRBJ2-3; the D gene is possibly TRBD2 (6 bases). CDR3 amino acids: CASSLQRGSDTQYF. The CDR3 bases are TGTGCCAGCAGCCTGCAACGGGGGTCAGATACGCAGTATTTT.